Presented here are 13 T cell receptor beta chains from one specimen sequenced in a study of blood T cell repertoires in COVID-19. Repertoires were generated with immunoSEQ multiplex PCR, while TCRdb's copy carries only in-frame clones and drops some. The data contain some 62,000 clones, roughly 89% of them singletons. Sequenced sample: peripheral blood. These receptors were collected from a woman over 75 with acute or convalescent COVID-19.

The chain has TRBV19 and TRBJ1-1; 7 nucleotides agree with TRBD1. Trimming at V came to 7 bases and at J to 4 bases, leaving 6 bases not matched to a gene. Germline V CDR1 and CDR2: LNHDA, SQIVND (reference sequence). This CDR3 region has 13 residues. The CDR3 protein is CASTGQIFTEAFF. In DNA form, the CDR3 reads TGTGCCAGTACGGGACAGATTTTCACTGAAGCTTTCTTT.

The J gene is TRBJ1-4, the V gene TRBV6-2 or TRBV6-3, with D possibly being TRBD1 (5 bases). Trimming took 5 bases from V and 5 from J, leaving 12 bases between them. The germline CDR1 and CDR2 sequences are MNHEY and SVGEGT. This CDR3 has 14 amino acids. CDR3 in amino acids: CASSQRQPNEKLFF. The CDR3 region has the DNA TGTGCCAGCAGTCAAAGACAGCCGAATGAAAAACTGTTTTTT.

V usage is TRBV28 and J usage is TRBJ2-6, with 8 bases that match TRBD1. Trimming removed 8 bases from V and 1 base from J; junction bases left unmatched: 7. This CDR3 is built from 16 residues. Germline V gene lookup returns CDR1 MDHEN and CDR2 SYDVKM. In nucleotides, the CDR3 is TGTGCCAGCCTAACAGGGGGGTTTTCTGGGGCCAACGTCCTGACTTTC. Its translation: CASLTGGFSGANVLTF. The full variable domain, completed using reference TRBV28 and TRBJ2-6, is DVKVTQSSRYLVKRTGEKVFLECVQDMDHENMFWYRQDPGLGLRLIYFSYDVKMKEKGDIPEGYSVSREKKERFSLILESASTNQTSMYLCASLTGGFSGANVLTFGAGSRLTVL.

The V gene is TRBV4-1, the J gene TRBJ2-3; 7 bases fit TRBD2. The CDR3 length is 17 residues. The germline V gene encodes CDR1 MGHRA and CDR2 YSYEKL. V was clipped by 0 bases and J by 5 bases; unmatched bases: 11. This CDR3 reads CASSQDSSGPPLDTQYF. The CDR3 DNA reads as TGCGCCAGCAGCCAAGATTCTAGCGGACCTCCTTTAGATACGCAGTATTTT.

The chain employs TRBV28 and TRBJ1-5; TRBD1 is a possible D gene (6 bases). V gave up 5 bases and J gave up 1 base, with 12 bases separating them. The length of the CDR3 is 15 residues. Per germline, CDR1 MDHEN and CDR2 SYDVKM. The DNA for the CDR3 is TGTGCCAGCAGTAGGTACGGACAGAGCAATCAGCCCCAGCATTTT. It encodes CASSRYGQSNQPQHF.

The rearrangement links TRBV19 to TRBJ2-5; maybe TRBD1 (5 bases). The germline V gene encodes CDR1 LNHDA and CDR2 SQIVND (reference sequence). CDR3 length: 15 residues. V dropped 10 bases and J dropped 4 bases, with 22 bases sitting between them. CDR3: CATSSVRVSGETQYF. The CDR3 DNA sequence: TGTGCCACCTCCTCGGTCAGGGTTTCGGGAGAGACCCAGTACTTC.

This chain joins TRBV12-3 or TRBV12-4 and TRBJ1-2, with D maybe TRBD1 (5 bases). This CDR3 has 12 residues. Between the trimmed V and J ends, which lost 5 bases and 7 bases, there was a span of 11 bases. As DNA, the CDR3 is TGTGCCAGCAGTCCGGCGGGGACTGGCTACACCTTC. It yields the protein CASSPAGTGYTF.

V and J are TRBV12-1 and TRBJ2-7; TRBD2, the table's D call, lacks a check against the DNA. TRBV12-1 is an annotated pseudogene. The CDR3 spans 17 residues. CDR3 nucleotide sequence: TGTGCCAGCAGTACCCCTCGGGAGCGTCGTCGGGTGAAAGAGCAGTACTTC. Encoded protein: CASSTPRERRRVKEQYF.

J is TRBJ2-1 and V is TRBV19, with 8 bases aligning to TRBD2. This CDR3 has 13 amino acids. The germline V gene encodes CDR1 LNHDA and CDR2 SQIVND (reference sequence). Unmatched junction bases numbered 6, after V lost 10 bases and J lost 4 bases. The chain's CDR3 is CATSGSIYNEQFF. DNA of the CDR3: TGTGCCACGAGCGGGAGCATTTACAATGAGCAGTTCTTC.

The rearrangement joins TRBV3-1 (or the pseudogene TRBV3-2) to TRBJ2-5; possibly TRBD1 for D (6 bases). This CDR3 is built from 14 residues. CDR1 LGHDT and CDR2 YNNKEL come from the germline V gene (reference sequence). V was clipped by 6 bases and J by 2 bases, with 13 bases between them. The CDR3 protein is CASRPLTGQETQYF. The CDR3 DNA follows: TGTGCCAGCAGACCACTGACAGGACAAGAGACCCAGTACTTC.

The gene calls are TRBV7-3 and TRBJ1-2; D gene uncertain. The V gene lost 5 bases and the J gene lost 7 bases, with 17 bases spanning the gap. Germline CDR1 SGHTA, CDR2 FQGTGA. The CDR3 contains 14 residues. CDR3 residues: CASSPGLSEGGYTF. In DNA, the CDR3 is TGTGCCAGCAGCCCCGGACTCTCGGAAGGTGGCTACACCTTC.

V and J are TRBV3-1 (or the pseudogene TRBV3-2) and TRBJ1-4, with 9 bases matching TRBD1. Germline lookup yields CDR1 LGHDT and CDR2 YNNKEL (reference sequence). Trimming cost V 5 bases and J 7 bases; bases outside gene matches: 5. This CDR3 is built from 14 residues. The CDR3 DNA is TGTGCCAGCAGCAACAGGGGGCTGGGTGAAAAACTGTTTTTT. Protein sequence: CASSNRGLGEKLFF.

The V and J genes are TRBV5-4 and TRBJ1-5, with D perhaps TRBD1 (5 bases). Germline V gene sequence: CDR1 SGHNT, CDR2 YYREEE (reference sequence). The length of the CDR3 is 15 residues. The V end was cut by 2 bases, the J end by 3 bases, with 12 bases between. The CDR3 loop reads CASSFGTGFNQPQHF. CDR3 in DNA: TGTGCCAGCAGCTTCGGAACAGGTTTCAATCAGCCCCAGCATTTT.